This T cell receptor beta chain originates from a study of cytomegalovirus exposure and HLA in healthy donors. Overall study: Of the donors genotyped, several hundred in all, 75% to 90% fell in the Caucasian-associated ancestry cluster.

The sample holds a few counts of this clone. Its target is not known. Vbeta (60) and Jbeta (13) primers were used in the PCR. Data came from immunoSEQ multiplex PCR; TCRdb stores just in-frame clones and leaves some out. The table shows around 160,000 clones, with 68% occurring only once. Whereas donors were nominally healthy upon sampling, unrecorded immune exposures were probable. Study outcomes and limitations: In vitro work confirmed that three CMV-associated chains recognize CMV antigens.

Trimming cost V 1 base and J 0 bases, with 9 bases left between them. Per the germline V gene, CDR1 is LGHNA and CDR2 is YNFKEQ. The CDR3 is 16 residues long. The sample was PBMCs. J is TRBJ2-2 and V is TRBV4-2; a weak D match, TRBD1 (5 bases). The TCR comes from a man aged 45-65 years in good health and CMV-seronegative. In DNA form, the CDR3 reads TGTGCCAGCAGCCAAGCGGACACAACGAACACCGGGGAGCTGTTTTTT. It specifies CASSQADTTNTGELFF.